Following are 24 T cell receptor beta chains from one sample sequenced in a study of shared clonotypes between healthy human individuals. Sequencing used immunoSEQ multiplex PCR; TCRdb keeps in-frame clones, though not all of them. The sample includes roughly 1 million clones, 75% to 85% of them seen just once. Source material: memory CD4+ T cells from PBMCs. Subset described: CD45RA-negative fraction. Receptors were obtained from a man aged 18 to 29 in good health. Some clones in this sample may be carry-over from other donors' samples.

The chain combines TRBV15 with TRBJ2-1; 9 bases agree with TRBD1. Germline lookup yields CDR1 LNHNV and CDR2 YYDKDF (reference sequence). This CDR3 spans 16 amino acids. V trimming: 0 bases; J trimming: 7 bases; junction bases outside the gene matches: 7. This chain's CDR3 is CATSRDRQGGTNEQFF. The CDR3 DNA sequence: TGTGCCACCAGCAGAGACAGACAGGGGGGGACTAATGAGCAGTTCTTC.

A remark on this clone: This CDR3 is also generated by other DNA sequences in the sample. The V call is TRBV6-1, the J call TRBJ1-3, with D possibly TRBD1 on 5 matching bases. The CDR3 is 13 amino acids. V dropped 6 bases and J dropped 1 base, with 7 bases sitting between them. CDR1 and CDR2 (germline): MNHNS, SASEGT. The CDR3 protein is CASREGSGNTIYF. As DNA, the CDR3 is TGTGCCAGCAGGGAGGGGTCTGGAAACACCATATATTTT.

V usage is TRBV7-2 and J usage is TRBJ2-1; TRBD2 matches at 9 bases. The CDR3 loop spans 14 amino acids. V trimming: 4 bases; J trimming: 13 bases; junction bases outside the gene matches: 11. Looked up from germline, CDR1 is SGHTA and CDR2 is FQGNSA. CDR3 in amino acids: CASSSADSGRSQFF. The DNA of the CDR3 is TGTGCCAGCAGCTCGGCCGATAGCGGGAGAAGCCAGTTCTTC.

As to this clone: The same CDR3 also results from other DNA sequences found in this sample. The chain carries TRBV18 and TRBJ1-3, with D uncertain. V gave up 0 bases and J gave up 4 bases, with 1 base separating them. The CDR3 contains 12 residues. The germline gives CDR1 KGHSH, CDR2 LQKENI. CDR3 region: CASSPPGNTIYF. The CDR3 DNA sequence: TGTGCCAGCTCACCACCGGGAAACACCATATATTTT.

The chain recombines TRBV19 with TRBJ2-1; no reliable D call. V lost 6 bases to trimming and J lost 6 bases, with 9 bases between them. Germline V gene lookup returns CDR1 LNHDA and CDR2 SQIVND (reference sequence). This CDR3 comprises 12 residues. The CDR3 coding sequence is TGTGCCAGTAGGTCTAGGAGCAATGAGCAGTTCTTC. Translation gives CASRSRSNEQFF.

This clone has only a few counts. The genes are TRBV4-1 and TRBJ1-5; D is uncertain. The CDR3 consists of 13 residues. V lost 5 bases to trimming and J lost 1 base, with 6 bases between them. From germline, CDR1 is MGHRA and CDR2 YSYEKL. CDR3 region: CASSFDSNQPQHF. As DNA, the CDR3 is TGCGCCAGCAGCTTTGACAGCAATCAGCCCCAGCATTTT.

The chain links TRBV5-4 to TRBJ2-3; D ambiguous. V shed 1 base and J shed 0 bases, with 12 bases lying between them. CDR1 and CDR2 from the germline V gene are SGHNT and YYREEE (reference sequence). The CDR3 consists of 16 residues. CDR3 bases: TGTGCCAGCAGCTTGAGGTCCCATACTAGCACAGATACGCAGTATTTT. It codes for CASSLRSHTSTDTQYF.

The chain employs TRBV6-6 and TRBJ2-3, with D possibly TRBD2 on 5 matching bases. The CDR3 totals 13 residues. Trimming shortened V by 8 bases and J by 2 bases, and 11 bases separated the two germline ends. The germline CDR1 and CDR2 sequences are MNHNY and SVGAGI (reference sequence). The chain's CDR3 is CASEPSSTDTQYF. DNA for the CDR3: TGTGCCAGCGAACCTAGCTCCACAGATACGCAGTATTTT.

Of note for this clone: Additional DNA sequences in this sample encode the identical CDR3. This chain joins TRBV5-1 and TRBJ1-3, with D maybe TRBD1 (5 bases). The germline V and J ends were trimmed by 4 bases and 0 bases, with 11 bases remaining between them. The CDR3 loop spans 15 amino acids. The germline CDR1 and CDR2 sequences are SGHRS and YFSETQ. The CDR3 coding sequence is TGCGCCAGCAGCACTACAGGTTCCTCTGGAAACACCATATATTTT. This codes for CASSTTGSSGNTIYF.

Details on this clone: Other DNA sequences in this sample translate to the same CDR3. V and J are TRBV11-2 and TRBJ2-7, with 8 positions matching TRBD2. Trimming cost V 0 bases and J 9 bases; bases outside gene matches: 1. The germline V gene has CDR1 SGHAT and CDR2 FQNNGV. The CDR3 covers 12 residues. The CDR3 nucleotides read TGTGCCAGCAGCTTAGATCGGGGGGGGCAGTACTTC. Protein: CASSLDRGGQYF. Combining the CDR3 with reference TRBV11-2 and TRBJ2-7 gives the whole variable domain EAGVAQSPRYKIIEKRQSVAFWCNPISGHATLYWYQQILGQGPKLLIQFQNNGVVDDSQLPKDRFSAERLKGVDSTLKIQPAKLEDSAVYLCASSLDRGGQYFGPGTRLTVT.

This chain links TRBV10-3 with TRBJ2-3; D perhaps matches TRBD2 (5 bases). This CDR3 is built from 15 residues. Germline loops: CDR1 ENHRY, CDR2 SYGVKD. V lost 10 bases and J 5 bases, leaving 22 bases between the germline ends. The CDR3 region is CATGPTGSNEDTQYF. CDR3 in DNA: TGTGCCACCGGCCCAACGGGGAGCAATGAAGATACGCAGTATTTT.

J is TRBJ1-1 and V is TRBV5-1; TRBD1 aligns across 7 bases. Trimming cost V 2 bases and J 2 bases; bases outside gene matches: 6. Germline CDR1 reads SGHRS; CDR2 reads YFSETQ. This CDR3 spans 15 amino acids. In DNA form, the CDR3 reads TGCGCCAGCAGCTTCTTGACAGGGAGTAACACTGAAGCTTTCTTT. Residues: CASSFLTGSNTEAFF.

V and J are TRBV5-4 and TRBJ2-1; D gene uncertain. Germline V gene lookup returns CDR1 SGHNT and CDR2 YYREEE (reference sequence). V was shortened by 4 bases and J by 6 bases, with 11 bases between the two germline ends. The CDR3 is made up of 13 amino acids. CDR3 coding DNA: TGTGCCAGCAGCCCAAACAGACTCAATGAGCAGTTCTTC. As protein: CASSPNRLNEQFF.

This clone was picked up a small number of times. One junction end disagrees with the germline gene, perhaps due to a read error. The J gene is TRBJ1-1, the V gene TRBV15; unclear D gene. The germline CDR1 and CDR2 sequences are LNHNV and YYDKDF (reference sequence). This CDR3 has 12 amino acids. The CDR3 sequence is CATSSFNSEAFF. The DNA of the CDR3 is TGTGCCACCAGCTCCTTCAACAGTGAAGCTTTCTTT.

There are a few counts of this clone. The sample holds other DNA sequences that translate to the same CDR3. The chain carries TRBV11-2 and TRBJ2-5; no definite D call. CDR3 size: 12 residues. V lost 0 bases to trimming and J lost 3 bases, with 2 bases between them. Germline V gene sequence: CDR1 SGHAT, CDR2 FQNNGV. CDR3 sequence: CASSLEEETQYF. CDR3 bases: TGTGCCAGCAGCTTAGAGGAAGAGACCCAGTACTTC.

Comment on this clone: This clone may be a read error of a much larger clone one base away. Other DNA sequences of this sample code for an identical CDR3. V is TRBV27 and J is TRBJ1-1, with D unclear. Germline CDR1 and CDR2: MNHEY and SMNVEV (reference sequence). Trimming took 6 bases from V and 1 from J, leaving 6 bases between them. The CDR3 is made up of 12 amino acids. The CDR3 DNA reads TGTGCCAGCAGGCGGGGGAACACTGAAGCTTTCTTT. Translation gives CASRRGNTEAFF.

This chain connects TRBV7-2 to TRBJ1-3; 8 bases are shared with TRBD1. The V and J ends lost 5 bases and 1 base, in that order; junction bases with no gene match: 4. In germline, CDR1 is SGHTA, CDR2 FQGNSA. The CDR3 covers 15 residues. The CDR3 spells CASSVGTGSGNTIYF. CDR3 coding DNA: TGTGCCAGCAGCGTGGGGACAGGTTCTGGAAACACCATATATTTT.

The chain employs TRBV9 and TRBJ1-2; D is possibly TRBD1 (5 bases). Germline CDR1 SGDLS, CDR2 YYNGEE. Trimming cost V 3 bases and J 9 bases, with 12 bases left between them. The length of the CDR3 is 12 residues. CDR3 in amino acids: CASSAPGTRYTF. In DNA form, the CDR3 reads TGTGCCAGCAGCGCTCCCGGGACCCGCTACACCTTC.

V and J are TRBV19 and TRBJ1-5; the D is unclear. V was cut by 9 bases and J by 4 bases, with 19 bases left in between. The length of the CDR3 is 15 residues. Germline values: CDR1 LNHDA, CDR2 SQIVND (reference sequence). The CDR3 nucleotides are TGTGCCAGCGCTTTCGGAGGGAGCAAGAATCAGCCCCAGCATTTT. Translation gives CASAFGGSKNQPQHF. The full variable domain, completed using reference TRBV19 and TRBJ1-5, is DGGITQSPKYLFRKEGQNVTLSCEQNLNHDAMYWYRQDPGQGLRLIYYSQIVNDFQKGDIAEGYSVSREKKESFPLTVTSAQKNPTAFYLCASAFGGSKNQPQHFGDGTRLSIL.

The chain has TRBV18 and TRBJ2-7, with 11 positions matching TRBD2. With V trimmed by 8 bases and J by 5 bases, 5 bases remained unmatched. CDR3 size: 13 residues. The germline gives CDR1 KGHSH, CDR2 LQKENI. CDR3 in DNA: TGTGCCAGCCAACTAGCGGGAGCCCACGAGCAGTACTTC. Protein sequence: CASQLAGAHEQYF.

This clone is a singleton in its sample. The genes are TRBV6-4 and TRBJ2-4; TRBD2 matches 12 bases. Germline lookup yields CDR1 MRHNA and CDR2 SNTAGT. The length of the CDR3 is 15 residues. The ends lost 1 base at V and 7 bases at J; junction bases unmatched: 2. The CDR3 sequence: CASSDFGTSGNIQYF. In DNA, the CDR3 is TGTGCCAGCAGTGACTTTGGGACTAGCGGGAACATTCAGTACTTC.

The CDR3 sequence: CASSKDFSGAYEQYF. CDR3 DNA: TGTGCCAGCAGCAAAGACTTCTCCGGGGCCTACGAGCAGTACTTC. V is TRBV7-2 and J is TRBJ2-7; D is perhaps TRBD2 (5 bases). Germline loops: CDR1 SGHTA, CDR2 FQGNSA. V lost 5 bases and J lost 2, with 16 bases in between. This CDR3 is built from 15 residues.

This clone was detected a few times. The chain combines TRBV2 with TRBJ1-1; D is ambiguous. CDR1 and CDR2 (germline): SNHLY, FYNNEI. The V gene lost 5 bases and the J gene lost 6 bases, with 13 bases spanning the gap. The CDR3 sequence is 13 residues long. CDR3 amino acids: CASSLGSGSEAFF. The CDR3 DNA is TGTGCCAGCAGTTTAGGTTCGGGTTCTGAAGCTTTCTTT.

The chain couples TRBV2 to TRBJ2-3; TRBD2 matches 12 bases. The junction had 4 bases not matched to a gene; V was cut back by 6 bases and J by 3 bases. The CDR3 has 15 residues. Germline assignment: CDR1 SNHLY and CDR2 FYNNEI. CDR3: CASRRLAGVTDTQYF. The CDR3 DNA sequence: TGTGCCAGCAGGAGACTAGCGGGAGTGACAGATACGCAGTATTTT.